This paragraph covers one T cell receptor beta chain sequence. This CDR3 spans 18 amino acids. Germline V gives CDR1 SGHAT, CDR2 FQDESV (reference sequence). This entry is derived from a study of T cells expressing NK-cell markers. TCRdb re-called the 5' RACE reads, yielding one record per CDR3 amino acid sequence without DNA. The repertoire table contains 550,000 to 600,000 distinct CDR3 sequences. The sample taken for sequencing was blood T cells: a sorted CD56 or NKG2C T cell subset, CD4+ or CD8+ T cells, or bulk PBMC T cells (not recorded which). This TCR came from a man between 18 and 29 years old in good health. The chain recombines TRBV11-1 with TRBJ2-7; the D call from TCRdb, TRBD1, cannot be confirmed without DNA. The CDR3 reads CASSFGSGVAQLAYEQYF.